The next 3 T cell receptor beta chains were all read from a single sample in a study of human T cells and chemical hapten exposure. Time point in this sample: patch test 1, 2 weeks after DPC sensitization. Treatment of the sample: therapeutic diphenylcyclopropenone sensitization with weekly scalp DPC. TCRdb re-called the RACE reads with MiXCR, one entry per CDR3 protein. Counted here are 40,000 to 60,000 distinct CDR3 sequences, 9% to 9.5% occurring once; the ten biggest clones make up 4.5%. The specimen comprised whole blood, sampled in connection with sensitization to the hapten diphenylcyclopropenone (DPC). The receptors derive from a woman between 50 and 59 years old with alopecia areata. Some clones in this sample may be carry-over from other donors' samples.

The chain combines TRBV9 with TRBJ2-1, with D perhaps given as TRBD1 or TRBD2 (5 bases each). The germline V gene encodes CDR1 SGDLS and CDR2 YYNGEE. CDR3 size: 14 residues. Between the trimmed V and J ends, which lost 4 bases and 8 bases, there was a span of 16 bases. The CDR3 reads CASSFRSGTHEQFF. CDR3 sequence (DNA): TGTGCCAGCAGCTTCAGATCAGGGACCCATGAGCAGTTCTTC.

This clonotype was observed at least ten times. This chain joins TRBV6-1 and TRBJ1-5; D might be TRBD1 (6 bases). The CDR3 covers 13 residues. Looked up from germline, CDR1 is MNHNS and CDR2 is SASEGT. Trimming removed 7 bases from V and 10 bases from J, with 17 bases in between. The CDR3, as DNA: TGTGCCAGCACCTGGGACACGTCACAACCCCAGCATTTT. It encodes CASTWDTSQPQHF.

This CDR3 reads CASSVDRGQRGYTF. As DNA, the CDR3 is TGTGCCAGCAGCGTCGACAGGGGGCAAAGGGGCTACACCTTC. The genes are TRBV9 and TRBJ1-2; 10 positions agree with TRBD1. Trimming at V came to 2 bases and at J to 8 bases, leaving 6 bases not matched to a gene. This CDR3 has 14 residues. Germline V gene lookup returns CDR1 SGDLS and CDR2 YYNGEE. Full variable domain (remainder filled in from reference TRBV9 and TRBJ1-2): DSGVTQTPKHLITATGQRVTLRCSPRSGDLSVYWYQQSLDQGLQFLIQYYNGEERAKGNILERFSAQQFPDLHSELNLSSLELGDSALYFCASSVDRGQRGYTFGSGTRLTVV.